What follows are 22 T cell receptor beta chains derived from one specimen sequenced in a study of cytomegalovirus exposure and HLA in healthy donors. PCR primers comprised 60 Vbeta and 13 Jbeta primers. Repertoires were generated with immunoSEQ multiplex PCR, while TCRdb's copy carries only in-frame clones and drops some. The sample lists just over 150,000 clones; roughly 84% were seen once. The sequenced sample was PBMCs. The receptor set was obtained from a man aged 45 to 65 in good health and CMV-seropositive.

The V gene is TRBV6-5, the J gene TRBJ2-3, with a tentative D call TRBD1 (5 bases). V was clipped by 7 bases and J by 2 bases, with 13 bases between them. Germline V gene lookup returns CDR1 MNHEY and CDR2 SVGAGI. This CDR3 is built from 14 residues. This CDR3 is CASTPGHHTDTQYF. In nucleotides, the CDR3 is TGTGCCAGCACACCCGGACATCACACAGATACGCAGTATTTT.

The chain links TRBV27 to TRBJ1-5; maybe TRBD1 (5 bases). The CDR3 loop spans 14 amino acids. Per the germline V gene, CDR1 is MNHEY and CDR2 is SMNVEV (reference sequence). V lost 1 base and J 2 bases, leaving 6 bases between the germline ends. CDR3 sequence: CASSLWGGNQPQHF. DNA for the CDR3: TGTGCCAGCAGTTTATGGGGGGGCAATCAGCCCCAGCATTTT.

The J gene is TRBJ2-5, the V gene TRBV2, with TRBD1 matching 10 bases. Germline assignment: CDR1 SNHLY and CDR2 FYNNEI. Losses at the gene ends were 8 bases for V and 2 bases for J; bases not matched to a gene: 5. The CDR3 loop spans 14 amino acids. CDR3 in amino acids: CASGKGQGQETQYF. For the CDR3, the DNA is TGTGCCAGCGGCAAGGGACAGGGGCAAGAGACCCAGTACTTC.

The count of this clone is one. The V gene is TRBV7-2, the J gene TRBJ2-2; 9 nucleotides line up with TRBD1. The junction had 6 bases not matched to a gene; V was cut back by 4 bases and J by 3 bases. Germline assignment: CDR1 SGHTA and CDR2 FQGNSA. This CDR3 is 16 amino acids long. The CDR3 region is CASSSRQGVYTGELFF. CDR3 in DNA: TGTGCCAGCAGCTCTCGACAGGGGGTCTACACCGGGGAGCTGTTTTTT.

The chain recombines TRBV19 with TRBJ1-2; TRBD1 agrees at 7 bases. The CDR3 consists of 16 residues. CDR1 and CDR2 from the germline V gene are LNHDA and SQIVND (reference sequence). Losses at the gene ends were 6 bases for V and 2 bases for J; bases not matched to a gene: 12. As DNA, the CDR3 is TGTGCCAGTAGCCGAGGGGTGGGGACAGCAAACTATGGCTACACCTTC. Translation gives CASSRGVGTANYGYTF.

The rearrangement links TRBV5-1 to TRBJ2-7; TRBD1 agrees at 10 bases. The ends lost 4 bases at V and 3 bases at J; junction bases unmatched: 4. CDR1 is SGHRS, CDR2 YFSETQ, per germline. The CDR3 totals 14 residues. As DNA, the CDR3 is TGCGCCAGCAGCCCAGGGACAGGGGACTACGAGCAGTACTTC. Translating gives CASSPGTGDYEQYF. The whole variable domain, filled in from reference TRBV5-1 and TRBJ2-7, reads KAGVTQTPRYLIKTRGQQVTLSCSPISGHRSVSWYQQTPGQGLQFLFEYFSETQRNKGNFPGRFSGRQFSNSRSEMNVSTLELGDSALYLCASSPGTGDYEQYFGPGTRLTVT.

This chain links TRBV6-6 with TRBJ1-2; D call uncertain. Trimming pared 0 bases from V and 8 bases from J, leaving 13 bases between. The CDR3 is made up of 14 amino acids. Germline values: CDR1 MNHNY, CDR2 SVGAGI (reference sequence). This chain's CDR3 is CASSYSLRVGGYTF. CDR3 coding DNA: TGTGCCAGCAGTTACTCGCTCCGGGTCGGAGGCTACACCTTC.

This clone was counted only a few times. The genes are TRBV5-1 and TRBJ1-5; 8 bases fit TRBD1. Germline V gene lookup returns CDR1 SGHRS and CDR2 YFSETQ. This CDR3 is built from 15 residues. With 0 bases clipped from V and 7 bases from J, the junction kept 6 bases outside the gene matches. CDR3 in DNA: TGCGCCAGCAGCTTGGAAGGCGGACAGGGACAGCCCCAGCATTTT. Amino acid sequence: CASSLEGGQGQPQHF.

The genes are TRBV19 and TRBJ1-1; TRBD1 aligns across 11 bases. CDR1 is LNHDA, CDR2 SQIVND, per germline (reference sequence). Trimming cost V 1 base and J 1 base; bases outside gene matches: 2. The CDR3 consists of 16 residues. The CDR3 reads CASSIVGTGGNTEAFF. The CDR3 DNA reads TGTGCCAGTAGTATAGTCGGGACAGGGGGGAACACTGAAGCTTTCTTT.

The chain uses TRBV4-2 and TRBJ1-1, with TRBD1 as a possible D gene (6 bases). The V end lost 5 bases, the J end lost 4 bases, and 14 bases lay between the germline ends. Germline V gene lookup returns CDR1 LGHNA and CDR2 YNFKEQ. CDR3 length: 14 amino acids. CDR3 protein: CASSKTRGSTEAFF. Written as DNA, the CDR3 is TGTGCCAGCAGCAAGACCAGGGGATCCACTGAAGCTTTCTTT.

The chain employs TRBV11-1 and TRBJ2-1, with 8 positions matching TRBD2. The ends lost 1 base at V and 7 bases at J; junction bases unmatched: 6. The CDR3 runs 15 residues. Germline lookup yields CDR1 SGHAT and CDR2 FQDESV (reference sequence). The CDR3 nucleotides are TGTGCCAGCAGCTTAGGAGGACTAGCTCCTAATGAGCAGTTCTTC. Protein: CASSLGGLAPNEQFF.

This clone turned up a few times. The rearrangement uses TRBV6-1 and TRBJ2-7, with 7 bases matching TRBD2. Germline lookup yields CDR1 MNHNS and CDR2 SASEGT. V was clipped by 6 bases and J by 3 bases; unmatched bases: 5. The CDR3 totals 13 residues. The CDR3 DNA follows: TGTGCCAGCAGACGACTAGCAGGCTACGAGCAGTACTTC. Amino acid sequence: CASRRLAGYEQYF.

This clone has a handful of counts. The chain couples TRBV5-1 to TRBJ1-5; 8 bases match TRBD1. Trimming at V came to 3 bases and at J to 3 bases, leaving 5 bases not matched to a gene. This CDR3 is built from 15 residues. From germline, CDR1 is SGHRS and CDR2 YFSETQ. CDR3 in DNA: TGCGCCAGCAGCTCGACAGGGGCGGTCAATCAGCCCCAGCATTTT. Translation gives CASSSTGAVNQPQHF.

The chain couples TRBV6-1 to TRBJ1-5; 7 bases are a match to TRBD1. The CDR3 has 14 amino acids. Germline assignment: CDR1 MNHNS and CDR2 SASEGT. V lost 7 bases, J lost 7 bases, and 10 bases stayed unmatched. For the CDR3, the DNA is TGTGCCAGCAAGGCCGGCAGGGGGGACCAGCCCCAGCATTTT. Its translation: CASKAGRGDQPQHF.

This chain connects TRBV5-5 to TRBJ1-4, with D perhaps TRBD1 (5 bases). The germline gives CDR1 SGHKS, CDR2 YYEKEE (reference sequence). Deletions cut 2 bases from V and 7 bases from J, with 9 bases between. The CDR3 contains 13 residues. As DNA, the CDR3 is TGTGCCAGCAGCTTAGCGGGGCCTGAAAAACTGTTTTTT. Protein product: CASSLAGPEKLFF.

The chain joins TRBV19 to TRBJ2-1; the D gene is possibly TRBD1 (5 bases). The CDR3 is 15 amino acids. Trimming took off 8 bases at V and 3 bases at J, with 17 bases between the two ends. Germline values: CDR1 LNHDA, CDR2 SQIVND (reference sequence). CDR3 protein: CASSTESLFYNEQFF. The CDR3 nucleotides read TGTGCCAGTTCGACAGAGTCCCTTTTCTACAATGAGCAGTTCTTC.

The rearrangement joins TRBV19 to TRBJ2-5; TRBD1 matches at 7 bases. Germline CDR1 reads LNHDA; CDR2 reads SQIVND (reference sequence). J gave up 2 bases and V 2 bases, and 5 bases lay outside the gene matches. CDR3 length equals 15 residues. CDR3 residues: CASSINRGGQETQYF. The CDR3 bases are TGTGCCAGTAGTATAAACAGGGGTGGGCAAGAGACCCAGTACTTC.

The chain carries TRBV2 and TRBJ2-2; 7 nucleotides agree with TRBD1. With 8 bases clipped from V and 3 bases from J, the junction kept 6 bases outside the gene matches. CDR3 size: 14 residues. Looked up from germline, CDR1 is SNHLY and CDR2 is FYNNEI. The DNA of the CDR3 is TGTGCCAGCCTAAGACAGGGTTACACCGGGGAGCTGTTTTTT. Translating it yields CASLRQGYTGELFF. The full variable domain, with the rest looked up from reference TRBV2 and TRBJ2-2, is EPEVTQTPSHQVTQMGQEVILRCVPISNHLYFYWYRQILGQKVEFLVSFYNNEISEKSEIFDDQFSVERPDGSNFTLKIRSTKLEDSAMYFCASLRQGYTGELFFGEGSRLTVL.

This chain links TRBV11-3 with TRBJ2-2; TRBD1 matches 7 bases. The V and J ends lost 5 bases and 2 bases, in that order; junction bases with no gene match: 11. CDR1 and CDR2 from the germline V gene are SGHNT and YENEEA. The CDR3 sequence is 17 residues long. CDR3 sequence: CASSPRTGQLNTGELFF. In DNA, the CDR3 is TGTGCCAGCAGCCCTAGGACAGGACAATTAAACACCGGGGAGCTGTTTTTT.

The CDR3: CASRGTANSPLHF. The CDR3 DNA reads TGTGCCAGCAGGGGGACAGCAAATTCACCCCTCCACTTT. V is TRBV6-5 and J is TRBJ1-6, with 7 bases matching TRBD1. Unmatched junction bases numbered 3, after V lost 6 bases and J lost 7 bases. This CDR3 region has 13 residues. Germline assignment: CDR1 MNHEY and CDR2 SVGAGI.

J is TRBJ2-1 and V is TRBV7-9, with D possibly matching TRBD1 (5 bases). The CDR3 loop spans 12 amino acids. Germline V CDR1 and CDR2: SEHNR, FQNEAQ (reference sequence). V was shortened by 2 bases and J by 13 bases, with 12 bases between the two germline ends. The CDR3 reads CASSLMDTGQFF. The CDR3 nucleotides are TGTGCCAGCAGCTTAATGGATACAGGCCAGTTCTTC. The variable domain in full, completed from reference TRBV7-9 and TRBJ2-1, reads DTGVSQNPRHKITKRGQNVTFRCDPISEHNRLYWYRQTLGQGPEFLTYFQNEAQLEKSRLLSDRFSAERPKGSFSTLEIQRTEQGDSAMYLCASSLMDTGQFFGPGTRLTVL.

This sequence joins TRBV7-8 and TRBJ1-5; TRBD1 might be the D (5 bases). The CDR3 covers 16 residues. Germline CDR1 reads SGHVS; CDR2 reads FQNEAQ. Trimming left V 4 bases short and J 2 bases short, with 15 bases between. The CDR3 region is CASSSDPQGRNQPQHF. CDR3 nucleotide sequence: TGTGCCAGCAGCTCGGACCCCCAGGGTCGCAATCAGCCCCAGCATTTT.